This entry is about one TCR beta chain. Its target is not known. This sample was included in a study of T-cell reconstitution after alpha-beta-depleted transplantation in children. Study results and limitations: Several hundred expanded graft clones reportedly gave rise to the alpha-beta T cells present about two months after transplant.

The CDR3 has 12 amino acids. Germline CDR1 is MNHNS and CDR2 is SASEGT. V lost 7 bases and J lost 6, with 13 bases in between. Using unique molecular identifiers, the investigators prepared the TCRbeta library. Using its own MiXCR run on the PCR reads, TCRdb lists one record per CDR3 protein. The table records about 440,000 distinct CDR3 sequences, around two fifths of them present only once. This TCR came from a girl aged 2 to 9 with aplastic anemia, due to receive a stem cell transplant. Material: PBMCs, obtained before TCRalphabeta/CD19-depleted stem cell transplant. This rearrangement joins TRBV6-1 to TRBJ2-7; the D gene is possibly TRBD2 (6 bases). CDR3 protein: CASNGGRGEQYF. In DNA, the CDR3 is TGTGCCAGCAACGGGGGACGGGGCGAGCAGTACTTC.